These 17 T cell receptor beta chains were all obtained from the same sample, sequenced in a study of T cells expressing NK-cell markers. TCRdb reprocessed the 5' RACE reads and stores each CDR3 protein as one record, lacking DNA. This sample's table has 400,000 to 450,000 distinct CDR3 sequences. Sequencing used blood T cells: a sorted CD56 or NKG2C T cell subset, CD4+ or CD8+ T cells, or bulk PBMC T cells (not recorded which). All receptors come from a woman aged 18 to 69 in good health.

The chain carries TRBV29-1 and TRBJ2-4; TCRdb outputs TRBD1, but without DNA this stays unchecked. The CDR3 length is 13 residues. Per the germline V gene, CDR1 is SQVTM and CDR2 is ANQGSEA. The CDR3 here is CSVDVNRGDIQYF.

The rearrangement links TRBV12-3 or TRBV12-4 to TRBJ2-3; TCRdb's D call of TRBD2 is untestable without DNA. This CDR3 has 12 residues. The CDR3: CASRLGADTQYF.

J is TRBJ1-4 and V is TRBV5-1. The germline V gene has CDR1 SGHRS and CDR2 YFSETQ. The CDR3 has 16 residues. The CDR3 loop reads CASSMLTGRANEKLFF.

V usage is TRBV20-1 and J usage is TRBJ2-7; the D call from TCRdb, TRBD2, cannot be confirmed without DNA. The CDR3 contains 12 residues. Germline CDR1 and CDR2: DFQATT and SNEGSKA (reference sequence). The CDR3 loop reads CSALPIGDSVPF.

This chain connects TRBV6-1 to TRBJ1-2; TCRdb reports TRBD1, a call that lacks DNA to check it against. The CDR3 is 15 amino acids. Per the germline V gene, CDR1 is MNHNS and CDR2 is SASEGT. The CDR3 region is CASSPLLRGNYGYTF.

V and J are TRBV20-1 and TRBJ1-1. This CDR3 has 14 residues. CDR1 and CDR2 (germline): DFQATT, SNEGSKA (reference sequence). CDR3 sequence reads: CSARGRGGGTEAFF.

V and J are TRBV18 and TRBJ2-5; the D gene TCRdb calls, TRBD2, cannot be checked with no DNA. The CDR3 spans 16 residues. The germline V gene has CDR1 KGHSH and CDR2 LQKENI. The CDR3 is CASSPRALAGQETQYF.

This rearrangement joins TRBV9 to TRBJ2-1; TCRdb names TRBD2, which stays unverified in the absence of DNA. CDR1 is SGDLS, CDR2 YYNGEE, per germline. CDR3 length: 14 amino acids. CDR3 protein: CASTTAGGPREQFF.

The chain employs TRBV7-9 and TRBJ1-2; TCRdb picks TRBD1, but there is no DNA to check that call. Germline assignment: CDR1 SEHNR and CDR2 FQNEAQ (reference sequence). The length of the CDR3 is 14 residues. CDR3 sequence: CASSSGQGAYGYTF.

This chain joins TRBV20-1 and TRBJ2-1; the D gene TCRdb calls, TRBD1, cannot be checked with no DNA. CDR3 length: 13 residues. Germline values: CDR1 DFQATT, CDR2 SNEGSKA (reference sequence). CDR3 protein: CSARTGDYNEQFF.

The chain employs TRBV28 and TRBJ2-7; TCRdb picks TRBD2, but there is no DNA to check that call. The CDR3 covers 15 residues. Looked up from germline, CDR1 is MDHEN and CDR2 is SYDVKM. The chain's CDR3 is CASSPSGPPSYEQYF. The full variable domain, with the rest looked up from reference TRBV28 and TRBJ2-7, is DVKVTQSSRYLVKRTGEKVFLECVQDMDHENMFWYRQDPGLGLRLIYFSYDVKMKEKGDIPEGYSVSREKKERFSLILESASTNQTSMYLCASSPSGPPSYEQYFGPGTRLTVT.

The J gene is TRBJ1-1, the V gene TRBV6-2 or TRBV6-3; TCRdb's D call of TRBD1 is untestable without DNA. Germline-derived CDR1 and CDR2 are MNHEY and SVGEGT. The CDR3 loop spans 15 amino acids. The CDR3 protein is CASSYSTEGGTEAFF.

The chain employs TRBV7-3 and TRBJ2-2. The CDR3 extends over 12 amino acids. Germline V gene lookup returns CDR1 SGHTA and CDR2 FQGTGA. CDR3 residues: CASSLNPGELFF.

V usage is TRBV11-2 and J usage is TRBJ1-4; the TCRdb D gene call, TRBD1, has no DNA to confirm it. The germline CDR1 and CDR2 sequences are SGHAT and FQNNGV. CDR3 length equals 16 residues. CDR3 sequence reads: CASSLPGRKPNEKLFF.

The chain uses TRBV20-1 and TRBJ2-3; as DNA is missing, the TRBD1 call by TCRdb cannot be tested. CDR3 size: 14 residues. Germline V gene lookup returns CDR1 DFQATT and CDR2 SNEGSKA (reference sequence). The CDR3 protein is CSARGIQGTDTQYF.

V gene TRBV4-3 combines with J gene TRBJ2-1; the TCRdb D gene call, TRBD1, has no DNA to confirm it. CDR1 is LGHNA, CDR2 YSLEER, per germline. This CDR3 spans 17 amino acids. The CDR3 loop reads CASSQEGAGGASNEQFF.

The chain uses TRBV20-1 and TRBJ1-6; TCRdb names TRBD1, which stays unverified in the absence of DNA. The CDR3 sequence is 14 residues long. Germline V gives CDR1 DFQATT, CDR2 SNEGSKA (reference sequence). CDR3 amino acids: CSAEGDSYNSPLHF.